One sample yielded the 5 T cell receptor beta chains listed below, sequenced in a study of metastatic and nonmetastatic thyroid tumors. TCRdb re-processed the PCR reads through MiXCR. The data hold 35,000 to 55,000 clones, with about 25% observed a single time. Ahead of thyroid surgery, no patient had received treatment of any kind. Sequencing was performed on blood. These receptors were taken from a male donor with papillary thyroid cancer or a benign thyroid nodule (not recorded which). Some clones in this sample may be carry-over from other donors' samples.

This clone was seen a single time. The chain recombines TRBV4-1 with TRBJ1-3, with D perhaps TRBD1 (5 bases). Germline CDR1 is MGHRA and CDR2 is YSYEKL. The V end lost 0 bases, the J end lost 2 bases, and 8 bases lay between the germline ends. The CDR3 has 15 amino acids. The CDR3 DNA is TGCGCCAGCAGCCAAGATAGAGGGGCTGGAAACACCATATATTTT. This codes for CASSQDRGAGNTIYF.

This clone was counted a few times. The V call is TRBV6-5, the J call TRBJ2-7, with D maybe TRBD1 (5 bases). Germline lookup yields CDR1 MNHEY and CDR2 SVGAGI. V lost 5 bases to trimming and J lost 12 bases, with 23 bases between them. There are 14 residues in the CDR3. CDR3 sequence (DNA): TGTGCCAGCAGTCCCTCAGTAGACAGCCCGAGTGTGTACTTC. This sequence encodes CASSPSVDSPSVYF.

V usage is TRBV5-1 and J usage is TRBJ2-3; 7 nucleotides align to TRBD1. This CDR3 contains 17 residues. Germline lookup yields CDR1 SGHRS and CDR2 YFSETQ. After removal of 5 bases from V and 8 bases from J, the junction contained 20 bases not matched to a gene. CDR3 DNA sequence: TGCGCCAGCAGTTCAGGACAGGAGACCTTTGTTAGGGTTACGCAGTATTTT. The encoded protein is CASSSGQETFVRVTQYF.

This clone came up a few times. The chain links TRBV6-1 to TRBJ1-1; 8 bases map to TRBD1. Germline V gene data show CDR1 as MNHNS and CDR2 as SASEGT. The J segment lost 1 base and the V segment lost 1 base, leaving 2 bases of the junction unmatched. CDR3 size: 15 residues. The CDR3 DNA reads TGTGCCAGCAGTGAAGACAGGGGGAGGAACACTGAAGCTTTCTTT. Protein product: CASSEDRGRNTEAFF.

This clone appeared many times. CDR3 region: CASRPEQAMNSGANVLTF. CDR3 in DNA: TGTGCCAGCAGGCCGGAGCAGGCCATGAACTCTGGGGCCAACGTCCTGACTTTC. The chain recombines TRBV4-2 with TRBJ2-6; D unclear. The CDR3 consists of 18 residues. V gave up 6 bases and J gave up 0 bases, with 18 bases separating them. The germline gives CDR1 LGHNA, CDR2 YNFKEQ.